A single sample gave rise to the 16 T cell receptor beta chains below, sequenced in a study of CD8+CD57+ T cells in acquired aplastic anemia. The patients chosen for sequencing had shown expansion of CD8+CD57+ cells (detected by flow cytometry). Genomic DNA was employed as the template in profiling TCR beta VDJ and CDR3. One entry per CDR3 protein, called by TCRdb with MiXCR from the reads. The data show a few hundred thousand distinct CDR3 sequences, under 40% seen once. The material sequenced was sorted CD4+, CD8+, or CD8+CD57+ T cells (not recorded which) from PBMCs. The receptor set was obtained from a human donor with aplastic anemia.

CDR3 bases: TGTGCCAGCAGCCAAGCCATGGAGACCCAGTACTTC. Translation gives CASSQAMETQYF. The rearrangement uses TRBV3-1 and TRBJ2-5, with D uncertain. The V gene's germline CDR1 is LGHDT and CDR2 YNNKEL (reference sequence). This CDR3 is 12 amino acids long. Trimming took off 1 base at V and 5 bases at J, with 5 bases between the two ends.

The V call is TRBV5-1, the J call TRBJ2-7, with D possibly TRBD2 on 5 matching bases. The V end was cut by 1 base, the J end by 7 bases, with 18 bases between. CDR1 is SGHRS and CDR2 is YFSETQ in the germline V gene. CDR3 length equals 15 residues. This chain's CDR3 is CASSLNSGAPGEQYF. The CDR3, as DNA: TGCGCCAGCAGCTTGAACAGCGGAGCCCCGGGTGAGCAGTACTTC.

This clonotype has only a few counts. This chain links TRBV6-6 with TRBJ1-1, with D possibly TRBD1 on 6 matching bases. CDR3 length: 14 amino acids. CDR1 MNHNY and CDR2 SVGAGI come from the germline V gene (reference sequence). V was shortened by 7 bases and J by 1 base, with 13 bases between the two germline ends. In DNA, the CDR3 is TGTGCCAGCAAAGGAAGGACAGAGAACACTGAAGCTTTCTTT. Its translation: CASKGRTENTEAFF.

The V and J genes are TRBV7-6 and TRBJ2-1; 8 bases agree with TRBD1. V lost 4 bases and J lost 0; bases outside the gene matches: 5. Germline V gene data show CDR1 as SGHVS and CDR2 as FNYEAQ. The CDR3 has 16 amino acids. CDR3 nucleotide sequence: TGTGCCAGCAGCTCGCCCGGGACAGGCTCCTACAATGAGCAGTTCTTC. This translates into CASSSPGTGSYNEQFF. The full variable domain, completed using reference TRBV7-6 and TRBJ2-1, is GAGVSQSPRYKVTKRGQDVALRCDPISGHVSLYWYRQALGQGPEFLTYFNYEAQQDKSGLPNDRFSAERPEGSISTLTIQRTEQRDSAMYRCASSSPGTGSYNEQFFGPGTRLTVL.

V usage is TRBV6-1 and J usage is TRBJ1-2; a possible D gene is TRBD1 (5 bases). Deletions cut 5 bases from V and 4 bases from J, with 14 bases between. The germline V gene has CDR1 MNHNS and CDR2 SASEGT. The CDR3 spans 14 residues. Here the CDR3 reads CASSRDVLGYGYTF. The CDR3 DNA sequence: TGTGCCAGCAGTCGGGACGTCCTAGGCTATGGCTACACCTTC.

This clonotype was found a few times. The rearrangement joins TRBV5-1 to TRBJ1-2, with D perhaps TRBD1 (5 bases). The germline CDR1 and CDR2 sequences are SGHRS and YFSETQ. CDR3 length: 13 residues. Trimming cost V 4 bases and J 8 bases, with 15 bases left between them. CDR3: CASSPTPGEGYTF. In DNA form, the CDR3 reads TGCGCCAGCAGCCCCACCCCGGGGGAAGGCTACACCTTC.

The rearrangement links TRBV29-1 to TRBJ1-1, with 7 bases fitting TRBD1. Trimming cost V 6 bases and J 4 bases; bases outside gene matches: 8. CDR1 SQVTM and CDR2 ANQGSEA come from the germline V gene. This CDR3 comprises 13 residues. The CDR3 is CSVERGPGTEAFF. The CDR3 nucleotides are TGCAGCGTCGAAAGGGGGCCGGGCACTGAAGCTTTCTTT.

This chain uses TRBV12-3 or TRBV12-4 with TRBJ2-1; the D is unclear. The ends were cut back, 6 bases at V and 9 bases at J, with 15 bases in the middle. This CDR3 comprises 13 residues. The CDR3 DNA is TGTGCCAGCAGCCAATATGGGAATGGTGAGCAGTTCTTC. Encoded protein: CASSQYGNGEQFF.

The CDR3 nucleotides read TGTGCTAGTGAACATACGGGACAGGAACGTGGCTACACCTTC. Protein: CASEHTGQERGYTF. The chain couples TRBV12-5 to TRBJ1-2; 8 bases map to TRBD1. The V gene's germline CDR1 is LGHNT and CDR2 FRNRAP. The CDR3 spans 14 residues. With V trimmed by 7 bases and J by 7 bases, 11 bases remained unmatched.

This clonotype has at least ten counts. The CDR3 reads CASGGDSVSGNTIYF. CDR3 DNA sequence: TGTGCCAGCGGGGGAGACAGTGTTAGTGGAAACACCATATATTTT. The rearrangement joins TRBV19 to TRBJ1-3, with TRBD1 as a possible D gene (5 bases). V lost 9 bases and J lost 3, with 18 bases in between. The CDR3 length is 15 residues. The V gene's germline CDR1 is LNHDA and CDR2 SQIVND (reference sequence).

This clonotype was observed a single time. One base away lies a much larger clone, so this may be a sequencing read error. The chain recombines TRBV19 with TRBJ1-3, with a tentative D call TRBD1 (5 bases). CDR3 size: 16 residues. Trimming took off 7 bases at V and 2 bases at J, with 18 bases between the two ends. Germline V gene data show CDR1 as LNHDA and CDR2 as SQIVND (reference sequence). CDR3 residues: CASTAGIVSAGNTIYF. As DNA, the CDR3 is TGTGCCAGTACCGCAGGGATAGTCTCTGCTGGAAACACCATATATTTT.

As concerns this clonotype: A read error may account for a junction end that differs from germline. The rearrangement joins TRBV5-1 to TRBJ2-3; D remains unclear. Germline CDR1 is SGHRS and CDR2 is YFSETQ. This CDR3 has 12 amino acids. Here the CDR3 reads CASSSTSDTRYF. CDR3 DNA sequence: TGCGCCAGCAGCTCGACTTCGGATACGCGGTATTTT.

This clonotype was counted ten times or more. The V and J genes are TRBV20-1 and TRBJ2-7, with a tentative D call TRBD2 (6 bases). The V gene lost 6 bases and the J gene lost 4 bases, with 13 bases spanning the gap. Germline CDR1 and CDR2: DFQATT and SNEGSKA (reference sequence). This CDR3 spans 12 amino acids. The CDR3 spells CSARDSLYEQYF. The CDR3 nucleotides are TGCAGTGCCCGGGACTCCCTATACGAGCAGTACTTC.

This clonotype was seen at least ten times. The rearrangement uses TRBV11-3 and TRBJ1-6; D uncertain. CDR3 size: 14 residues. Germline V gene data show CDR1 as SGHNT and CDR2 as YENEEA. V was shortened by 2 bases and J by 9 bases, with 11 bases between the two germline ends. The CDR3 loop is CASSLRAAGSPLHF. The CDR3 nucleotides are TGTGCCAGCAGCTTAAGGGCAGCGGGTTCACCCCTCCACTTT. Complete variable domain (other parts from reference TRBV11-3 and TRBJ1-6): EAGVVQSPRYKIIEKKQPVAFWCNPISGHNTLYWYLQNLGQGPELLIRYENEEAVDDSQLPKDRFSAERLKGVDSTLKIQPAELGDSAVYLCASSLRAAGSPLHFGNGTRLTVT.

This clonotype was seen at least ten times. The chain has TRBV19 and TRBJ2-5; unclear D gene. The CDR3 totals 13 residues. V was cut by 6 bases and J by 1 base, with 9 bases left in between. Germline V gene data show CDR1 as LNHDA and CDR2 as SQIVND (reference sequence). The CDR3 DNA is TGTGCCAGTAGCACGGATTTCCAAGAGACCCAGTACTTC. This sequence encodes CASSTDFQETQYF.

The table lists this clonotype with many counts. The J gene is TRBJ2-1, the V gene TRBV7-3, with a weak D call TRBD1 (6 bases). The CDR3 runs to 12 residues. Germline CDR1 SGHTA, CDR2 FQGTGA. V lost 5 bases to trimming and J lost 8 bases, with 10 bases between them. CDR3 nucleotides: TGTGCCAGCAGCGCGACAGGTCATGAGCAGTTCTTC. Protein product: CASSATGHEQFF.